Presented here are 22 T cell receptor beta chains from one specimen sequenced in a study of graft-versus-host responses after intestinal transplantation listed by TCRdb under 2021. Libraries were made using the immunoSEQ multiplex PCR assay. The table comes from immuneACCESS by way of TCRdb, which keeps in-frame sequences with V and J called. Part of the clones is missing from these tables; in studies checked, under half for an unresolved V gene and the rest for unknown reasons. The sample table lists approximately 58,000 clones, roughly 89% of them with a count of one. 1.6% of the sample lies in the top ten. This material consisted of PBMCs, taken 26 days after transplant. Source of these receptors: a human patient who received an intestinal transplant, so some T cells may come from the graft donor.

The chain employs TRBV28 and TRBJ1-2, with 7 positions matching TRBD1. Germline CDR1 reads MDHEN; CDR2 reads SYDVKM. The CDR3 totals 14 residues. With V trimmed by 1 base and J by 7 bases, 6 bases remained unmatched. This chain's CDR3 is CASSLSTRGSGYTF. CDR3 sequence (DNA): TGTGCCAGCAGTTTATCCACCAGGGGGAGTGGCTACACCTTC.

This chain joins TRBV19 and TRBJ1-1, with a possible D match to TRBD1 (5 bases). This CDR3 contains 14 residues. Germline V CDR1 and CDR2: LNHDA, SQIVND (reference sequence). Deletions cut 3 bases from V and 3 bases from J, with 11 bases between. The CDR3 coding sequence is TGTGCCAGTAGTATTTTCGGGGGAGACACTGAAGCTTTCTTT. This encodes CASSIFGGDTEAFF.

This CDR3 is CSVGADTEAFF. The DNA of the CDR3 is TGCAGCGTTGGAGCTGACACTGAAGCTTTCTTT. The chain couples TRBV29-1 to TRBJ1-1; D is uncertain. Trimming removed 4 bases from V and 3 bases from J, with 6 bases in between. This CDR3 spans 11 amino acids. The V gene's germline CDR1 is SQVTM and CDR2 ANQGSEA. The whole variable domain, filled in from reference TRBV29-1 and TRBJ1-1, reads SAVISQKPSRDICQRGTSLTIQCQVDSQVTMMFWYRQQPGQSLTLIATANQGSEATYESGFVIDKFPISRPNLTFSTLTVSNMSPEDSSIYLCSVGADTEAFFGQGTRLTVV.

The genes are TRBV28 and TRBJ1-5; 9 nucleotides line up with TRBD1. Trimming took 4 bases from V and 4 from J; bases not matched to a gene: 2. The V gene's germline CDR1 is MDHEN and CDR2 SYDVKM. The CDR3 is 14 residues long. The CDR3 DNA follows: TGTGCCAGCAGTTGGGACAGGGAGAATCAGCCCCAGCATTTT. The encoded protein is CASSWDRENQPQHF.

The V and J genes are TRBV4-1 and TRBJ2-7, with 7 nucleotides matching TRBD2. Trimming at V came to 4 bases and at J to 5 bases, leaving 14 bases not matched to a gene. The CDR3 totals 16 residues. CDR1 and CDR2 from the germline V gene are MGHRA and YSYEKL. The CDR3 DNA is TGCGCCAGCAGCCTTACGACGGGGAGGGTTGGCGACGAGCAGTACTTC. Its protein is CASSLTTGRVGDEQYF.

The CDR3 DNA reads TGTGCCAGCAGTCCGAGGGAAAATGAGCAGTTCTTC. Residues: CASSPRENEQFF. The chain joins TRBV27 to TRBJ2-1; a weak D match, TRBD2 (5 bases). The CDR3 covers 12 residues. The ends were cut back, 5 bases at V and 7 bases at J, with 9 bases in the middle. Germline values: CDR1 MNHEY, CDR2 SMNVEV (reference sequence).

The rearrangement links TRBV28 to TRBJ1-4, with 8 bases lining up with TRBD1. Losses at the gene ends were 4 bases for V and 5 bases for J; bases not matched to a gene: 9. This CDR3 is 16 amino acids long. Germline CDR1 reads MDHEN; CDR2 reads SYDVKM. The CDR3 region has the DNA TGTGCCAGCAGTTCTCCTGACAGGGGTGGGAATGAAAAACTGTTTTTT. Protein product: CASSSPDRGGNEKLFF.

This rearrangement joins TRBV28 to TRBJ2-2, with D possibly TRBD1 on 7 matching bases. With 6 bases removed from V and 1 base from J, the gap between germline ends came to 15 bases. This CDR3 is built from 16 residues. CDR1 MDHEN and CDR2 SYDVKM come from the germline V gene. This CDR3 is CASSRGRGVNTGELFF. The CDR3 bases are TGTGCCAGCAGCCGAGGCAGGGGGGTGAACACCGGGGAGCTGTTTTTT. Supplemented by reference TRBV28 and TRBJ2-2, the full variable domain reads DVKVTQSSRYLVKRTGEKVFLECVQDMDHENMFWYRQDPGLGLRLIYFSYDVKMKEKGDIPEGYSVSREKKERFSLILESASTNQTSMYLCASSRGRGVNTGELFFGEGSRLTVL.

The gene calls are TRBV5-6 and TRBJ2-2; D is possibly TRBD2 (6 bases). V shed 10 bases and J shed 5 bases, with 12 bases lying between them. Germline V lookup: CDR1 SGHDT, CDR2 YYEEEE. There are 12 residues in the CDR3. CDR3 nucleotides: TGTGCCTCACACGGGGGTACCGGGGAGCTGTTTTTT. It translates to CASHGGTGELFF.

The chain uses TRBV19 and TRBJ2-1, with TRBD2 identical over 12 bases. After removal of 4 bases from V and 6 bases from J, the junction contained 1 base not matched to a gene. Germline V gene data show CDR1 as LNHDA and CDR2 as SQIVND (reference sequence). The CDR3 spans 14 residues. CDR3 in DNA: TGTGCCAGTAGTAAGGGACTAGCGGGCAATGAGCAGTTCTTC. It encodes CASSKGLAGNEQFF. The complete variable domain, with remaining parts taken from reference TRBV19 and TRBJ2-1, reads DGGITQSPKYLFRKEGQNVTLSCEQNLNHDAMYWYRQDPGQGLRLIYYSQIVNDFQKGDIAEGYSVSREKKESFPLTVTSAQKNPTAFYLCASSKGLAGNEQFFGPGTRLTVL.

The chain recombines TRBV11-2 with TRBJ1-3; a possible D gene is TRBD1 (5 bases). CDR3 length equals 14 residues. The germline V and J ends were trimmed by 4 bases and 0 bases, with 7 bases remaining between them. The germline V gene encodes CDR1 SGHAT and CDR2 FQNNGV. CDR3: CASSWDYSGNTIYF. The CDR3 DNA reads TGTGCCAGCAGCTGGGACTACTCTGGAAACACCATATATTTT.

Written as DNA, the CDR3 is TGTGCTAGTGGTTTGACAGGGGGCAGGGTAAATGAGCAGTTCTTC. It is translated as CASGLTGGRVNEQFF. J is TRBJ2-1 and V is TRBV12-5; 9 bases align to TRBD1. Germline CDR1 reads LGHNT; CDR2 reads FRNRAP. This CDR3 has 15 residues. The V segment lost 2 bases and the J segment 7 bases; nucleotides outside the gene matches: 6.

The chain uses TRBV6-1 and TRBJ2-3, with 11 bases fitting TRBD2. The CDR3 is 17 amino acids. CDR1 MNHNS and CDR2 SASEGT come from the germline V gene. V lost 1 base and J lost 3; bases outside the gene matches: 6. The CDR3 DNA reads TGTGCCAGCAGTGAAGGTCTACTAGCGGGAGAGACAGATACGCAGTATTTT. Encoded protein: CASSEGLLAGETDTQYF.

The chain joins TRBV13 to TRBJ1-2, with D unresolved. The CDR3 runs 11 residues. V dropped 4 bases and J dropped 4 bases, with 4 bases sitting between them. CDR1 and CDR2 from the germline V gene are PRHDT and FYEKMQ (reference sequence). CDR3 bases: TGTGCCAGCAGCTCTAGCTATGGCTACACCTTC. Its protein is CASSSSYGYTF.

V and J are TRBV25-1 and TRBJ1-1; tentatively, D is TRBD1 (5 bases). Per germline, CDR1 MGHDK and CDR2 SYGVNS. This CDR3 spans 15 amino acids. The V end was cut by 6 bases, the J end by 0 bases, with 14 bases between. In DNA, the CDR3 is TGTGCCAGCAGGGGCACAGGCAACATGAACACTGAAGCTTTCTTT. Translating gives CASRGTGNMNTEAFF.

The chain links TRBV7-8 to TRBJ2-4; D is possibly TRBD1 (6 bases). Trimming shortened V by 2 bases and J by 0 bases, and 11 bases separated the two germline ends. The CDR3 covers 16 residues. Germline loops: CDR1 SGHVS, CDR2 FQNEAQ. CDR3 nucleotides: TGTGCCAGCAGCTTAACAGGGCTACTAGCCAAAAACATTCAGTACTTC. Its translation is CASSLTGLLAKNIQYF.

The gene calls are TRBV4-3 and TRBJ2-1; 12 bases are a match to TRBD1. CDR1 is LGHNA and CDR2 is YSLEER in the germline V gene. The CDR3 runs 18 residues. V lost 0 bases to trimming and J lost 7 bases; unmatched junction nucleotides: 10. The CDR3, as DNA: TGCGCCAGCAGCCAAGAGGTGTTTGGGACAGGGGGCTTGAATGAGCAGTTCTTC. The encoded protein is CASSQEVFGTGGLNEQFF.

The sample holds a few counts of this clone. The gene calls are TRBV27 and TRBJ2-6; no clear D. Trimming took off 0 bases at V and 1 base at J, with 4 bases between the two ends. Germline assignment: CDR1 MNHEY and CDR2 SMNVEV (reference sequence). This CDR3 spans 15 amino acids. As DNA, the CDR3 is TGTGCCAGCAGTTTATCTCCTTCTGGGGCCAACGTCCTGACTTTC. It codes for CASSLSPSGANVLTF.

Details on this clone: This may be a read error, as it is one base from a much larger clone. The rearrangement uses TRBV28 and TRBJ1-1, with TRBD1 matching 10 bases. The germline CDR1 and CDR2 sequences are MDHEN and SYDVKM. CDR3 length: 13 amino acids. V shed 6 bases, J shed 4 bases, and the junction held 2 bases outside the gene matches. The CDR3 sequence is CASSWTGGTEAFF. The CDR3 DNA follows: TGTGCCAGCAGCTGGACAGGGGGCACTGAAGCTTTCTTT.

V gene TRBV9 combines with J gene TRBJ1-5, with D unresolved. This CDR3 contains 15 residues. CDR1 and CDR2 (germline): SGDLS, YYNGEE. With 3 bases removed from V and 0 bases from J, the gap between germline ends came to 10 bases. The CDR3 spells CASSAGFGSNQPQHF. CDR3 sequence (DNA): TGTGCCAGCAGCGCGGGGTTTGGTAGCAATCAGCCCCAGCATTTT.

This clone was seen a single time. The chain is built from TRBV6-5 and TRBJ2-1; D call uncertain. Germline values: CDR1 MNHEY, CDR2 SVGAGI. The CDR3 totals 14 residues. The V end lost 5 bases, the J end lost 6 bases, and 14 bases lay between the germline ends. CDR3 sequence reads: CASSTPRLSNEQFF. Here the CDR3 DNA reads TGTGCCAGCAGTACCCCCAGACTTTCCAATGAGCAGTTCTTC.

V and J are TRBV7-9 and TRBJ2-1, with 8 positions matching TRBD2. The germline V gene has CDR1 SEHNR and CDR2 FQNEAQ (reference sequence). V dropped 1 base and J dropped 9; count of bases not matched to a gene: 11. The CDR3 contains 16 residues. The CDR3 loop is CASSLDVGLASSEQFF. The CDR3 DNA reads as TGTGCCAGCAGCTTAGATGTTGGACTAGCTAGCAGTGAGCAGTTCTTC.